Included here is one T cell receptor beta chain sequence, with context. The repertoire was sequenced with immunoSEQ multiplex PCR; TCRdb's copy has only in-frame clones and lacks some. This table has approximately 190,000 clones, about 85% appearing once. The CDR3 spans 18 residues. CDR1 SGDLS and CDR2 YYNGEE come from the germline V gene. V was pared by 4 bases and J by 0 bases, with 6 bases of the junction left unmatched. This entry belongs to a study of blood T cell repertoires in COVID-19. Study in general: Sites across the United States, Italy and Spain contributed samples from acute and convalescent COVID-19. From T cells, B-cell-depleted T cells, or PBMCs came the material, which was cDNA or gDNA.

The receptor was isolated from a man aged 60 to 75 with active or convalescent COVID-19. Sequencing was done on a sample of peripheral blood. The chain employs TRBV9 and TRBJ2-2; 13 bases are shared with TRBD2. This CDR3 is CASSPRTSGGPNTGELFF. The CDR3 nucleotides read TGTGCCAGCAGCCCCCGGACTAGCGGGGGCCCGAACACCGGGGAGCTGTTTTTT.